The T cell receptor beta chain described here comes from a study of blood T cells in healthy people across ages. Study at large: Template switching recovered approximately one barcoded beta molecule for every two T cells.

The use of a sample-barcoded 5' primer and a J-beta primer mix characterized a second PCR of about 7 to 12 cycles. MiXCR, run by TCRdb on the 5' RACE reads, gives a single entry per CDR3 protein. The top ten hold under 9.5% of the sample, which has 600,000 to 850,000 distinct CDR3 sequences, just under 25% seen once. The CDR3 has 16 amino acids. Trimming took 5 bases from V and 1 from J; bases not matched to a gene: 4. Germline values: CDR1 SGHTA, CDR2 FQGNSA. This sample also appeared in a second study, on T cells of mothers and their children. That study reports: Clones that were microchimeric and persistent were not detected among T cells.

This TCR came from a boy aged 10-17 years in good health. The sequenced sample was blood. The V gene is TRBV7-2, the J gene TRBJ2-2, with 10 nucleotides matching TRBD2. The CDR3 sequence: CASSLRLAGNTGELFF. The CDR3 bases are TGTGCCAGCAGCCTTCGACTAGCGGGGAACACCGGGGAGCTGTTTTTT.